This record covers a single T cell receptor (beta chain). The V gene lost 5 bases and the J gene lost 0 bases, with 7 bases spanning the gap. The CDR3 runs to 13 residues. Per the germline V gene, CDR1 is MNHEY and CDR2 is SMNVEV (reference sequence). The data derive from a study of cytomegalovirus exposure and HLA in healthy donors. A multiplex PCR was run with 60 Vbeta primers and 13 Jbeta primers. Sequencing was performed with immunoSEQ multiplex PCR; in TCRdb, only in-frame clones are kept and a portion is missing. The repertoire holds 150,000 to 200,000 clones, with 77% as singletons. V usage is TRBV27 and J usage is TRBJ1-2; the D is unclear. The sequencing sample was made of PBMCs. This clonotype was sampled from an older woman in good health and CMV-seropositive. In DNA form, the CDR3 reads TGTGCCAGCAGTCCGACATCTAACTATGGCTACACCTTC. It specifies CASSPTSNYGYTF.